This T cell receptor (beta chain) was captured in a study of blood T cell repertoires in COVID-19. Study as a whole: Samples of COVID-19 (acute and convalescent) were obtained from the United States, Italy and Spain.

In the original processing: Reference gene primer amplification gave estimated nucleated cell counts. Repertoires were generated with immunoSEQ multiplex PCR, while TCRdb's copy carries only in-frame clones and drops some. V and J calls plus clone size are reproduced from that table; the DNA served to infer D and trimming. Among 170,000 or so clones listed, approximately 88% were seen once. Germline lookup yields CDR1 MGHRA and CDR2 YSYEKL. J lost 4 bases, V lost 0 bases, and 11 bases had no gene match. The CDR3 has 17 amino acids. The material sequenced was peripheral blood. The chain recombines TRBV4-1 with TRBJ1-1; TRBD1 agrees at 7 bases. This receptor was obtained from a woman aged 40 to 50 with COVID-19, enrolled during active disease. CDR3 amino acids: CASSQDLAGGGVTEAFF. CDR3 bases: TGCGCCAGCAGCCAAGATTTAGCAGGGGGTGGGGTCACTGAAGCTTTCTTT.